This T cell receptor beta chain was sequenced during a study of beta chain features in type 1 diabetes. As for this clone: The antigen is not known.

General study points: HLA influence on TCRB rearrangement stayed unresolved here. VDJ junctions in type 1 diabetes patients carried more deletions and fewer insertions.

The V end lost 4 bases, the J end lost 6 bases, and 7 bases lay between the germline ends. Germline CDR1 DFQATT, CDR2 SNEGSKA (reference sequence). The CDR3 extends over 11 amino acids. Sequenced material consisted of expressed TCRB transcripts (all of the isolated RNA was reverse transcribed). Libraries were prepared by immunoSEQ multiplex PCR; TCRdb keeps only in-frame clonotypes and omits some of them. The sample has about 300,000 clones, 7.5% to 9.5% seen once. Sequencing was done on a sample of central memory CD4+ T cells from blood. The rearrangement joins TRBV20-1 to TRBJ2-1, with no clear D. The TCR originated in a woman aged 18-35 years in good health. The CDR3 DNA follows: TGCAGTGCTATGAATTTCAATGAGCAGTTCTTC. It yields the protein CSAMNFNEQFF.